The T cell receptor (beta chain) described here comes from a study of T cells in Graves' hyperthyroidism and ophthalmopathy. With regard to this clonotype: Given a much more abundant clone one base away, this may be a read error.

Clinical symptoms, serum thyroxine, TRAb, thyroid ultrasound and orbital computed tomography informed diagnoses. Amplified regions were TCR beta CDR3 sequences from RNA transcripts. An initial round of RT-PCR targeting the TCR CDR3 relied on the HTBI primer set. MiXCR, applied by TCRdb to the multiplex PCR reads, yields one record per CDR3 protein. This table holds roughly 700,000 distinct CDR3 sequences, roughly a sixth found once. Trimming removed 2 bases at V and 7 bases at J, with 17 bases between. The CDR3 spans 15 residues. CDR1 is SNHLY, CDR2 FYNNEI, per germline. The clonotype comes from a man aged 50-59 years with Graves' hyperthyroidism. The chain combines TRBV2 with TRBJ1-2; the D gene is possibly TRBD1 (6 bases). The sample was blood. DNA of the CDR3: TGTGCCAGCAGTGAACGGGAGACAGGCGGCGTTGGCTACACCTTC. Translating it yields CASSERETGGVGYTF.